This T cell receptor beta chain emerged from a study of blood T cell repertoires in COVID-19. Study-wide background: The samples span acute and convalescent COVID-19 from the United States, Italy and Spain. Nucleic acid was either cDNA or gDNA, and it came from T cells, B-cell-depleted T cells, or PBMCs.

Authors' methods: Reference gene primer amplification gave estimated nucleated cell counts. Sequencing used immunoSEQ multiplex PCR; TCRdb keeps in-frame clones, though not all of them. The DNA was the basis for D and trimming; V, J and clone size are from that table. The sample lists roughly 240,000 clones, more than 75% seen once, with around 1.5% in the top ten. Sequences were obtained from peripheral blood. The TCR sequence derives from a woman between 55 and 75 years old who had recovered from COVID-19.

In DNA, the CDR3 is TGTGCCAGCAGCTTGTACCTGGCGGGCTACGAGCAGTACTTC. As protein: CASSLYLAGYEQYF. This rearrangement joins TRBV5-5 to TRBJ2-7; a weak D match, TRBD2 (5 bases). Trimming left V 1 base short and J 3 bases short, with 11 bases between. The length of the CDR3 is 14 residues. The V gene's germline CDR1 is SGHKS and CDR2 YYEKEE (reference sequence).